Listed here is a single T cell receptor beta chain. The sample is drawn from a study of blood T cell repertoires in COVID-19. Study context: The United States, Italy and Spain supplied acute and convalescent COVID-19 samples. T cells, B-cell-depleted T cells, or PBMCs supplied cDNA or gDNA.

V was shortened by 6 bases and J by 7 bases, with 15 bases between the two germline ends. This CDR3 has 14 amino acids. Germline V gene lookup returns CDR1 MNHEY and CDR2 SVGAGI. Authors' analysis steps: How many nucleated cells were present was estimated from reference gene primer amplification. The data were produced by immunoSEQ multiplex PCR, yet TCRdb's version contains in-frame clones alone and is incomplete. Clonal size and the V and J genes are those of that table, whereas D and trimming came from the DNA. The data show about 90,000 clones, more than 70% seen once. Patients at the Seattle site were enrolled during active infection and followed longitudinally.

Specimen: peripheral blood. This chain connects TRBV6-5 to TRBJ1-4; tentatively, D is TRBD1 (6 bases). The TCR comes from a middle-aged man with COVID-19, enrolled during active disease. CDR3 region: CASRYTGTTEKLFF. For the CDR3, the DNA is TGTGCCAGCAGGTATACCGGGACAACTGAAAAACTGTTTTTT.